This record looks at one T cell receptor beta chain sequence and its context. The antigen is unknown. This sample was taken from a study of Graves' ophthalmopathy and Graves' hyperthyroidism. General study results and limits: For separating ophthalmopathy from stable hyperthyroidism, a 13-signature model gave almost 90% sensitivity and about 82% specificity.

Germline values: CDR1 SGHDN, CDR2 FVKESK. This CDR3 region has 13 residues. V lost 4 bases, J lost 9 bases, and 16 bases lay in between. Amplifying from RNA transcripts, the study obtained TCR beta CDR3 regions. HTBI primers served in a first-round RT-PCR, which a second-round multiplex PCR followed. One entry per CDR3 protein, called by TCRdb with MiXCR from the multiplex PCR reads. The sample shows hundreds of thousands of distinct CDR3 sequences, roughly two fifths of them seen only once. The rearrangement links TRBV14 to TRBJ2-7, with TRBD1 as a possible D gene (5 bases). Sequencing was performed on peripheral blood. This TCR was sampled from an adult man with Graves' ophthalmopathy. Here the CDR3 reads CASSPTGPTRQYF. In DNA form, the CDR3 reads TGTGCCAGCAGCCCCACAGGCCCTACGAGGCAGTACTTC.